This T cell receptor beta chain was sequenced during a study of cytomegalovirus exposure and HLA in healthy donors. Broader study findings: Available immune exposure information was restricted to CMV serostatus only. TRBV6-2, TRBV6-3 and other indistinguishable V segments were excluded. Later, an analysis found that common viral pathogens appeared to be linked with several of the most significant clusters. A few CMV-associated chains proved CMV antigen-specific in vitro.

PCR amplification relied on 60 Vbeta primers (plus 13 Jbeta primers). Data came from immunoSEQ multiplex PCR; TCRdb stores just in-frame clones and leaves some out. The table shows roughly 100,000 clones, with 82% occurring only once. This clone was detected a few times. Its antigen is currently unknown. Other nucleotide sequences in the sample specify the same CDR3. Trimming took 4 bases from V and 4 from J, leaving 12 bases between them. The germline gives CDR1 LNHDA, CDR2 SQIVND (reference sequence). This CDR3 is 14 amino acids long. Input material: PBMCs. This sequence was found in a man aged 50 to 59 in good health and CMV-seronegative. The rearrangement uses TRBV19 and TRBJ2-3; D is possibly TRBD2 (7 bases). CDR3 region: CASSTGGSADTQYF. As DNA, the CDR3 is TGTGCCAGTAGTACGGGGGGCTCGGCAGATACGCAGTATTTT.